This T cell receptor (beta chain) was captured by sequencing in a study of blood T cell repertoires in COVID-19. V lost 4 bases to trimming and J lost 6 bases, with 10 bases between them. Germline V gene lookup returns CDR1 SNHLY and CDR2 FYNNEI. The CDR3 is made up of 12 amino acids. This clone was counted at least ten times. TCRdb's copy holds only in-frame clones and misses some; the assay was immunoSEQ multiplex PCR. The sample has about 220,000 clones, more than 75% seen once. This TCR was recovered from a woman aged 70-85 years with COVID-19, enrolled during active disease. The chain links TRBV2 to TRBJ2-7; D unresolved. Sequencing was performed on peripheral blood. The CDR3 protein is CASSVISTEQYF. The CDR3 bases are TGTGCCAGCAGTGTTATAAGCACCGAGCAGTACTTC.